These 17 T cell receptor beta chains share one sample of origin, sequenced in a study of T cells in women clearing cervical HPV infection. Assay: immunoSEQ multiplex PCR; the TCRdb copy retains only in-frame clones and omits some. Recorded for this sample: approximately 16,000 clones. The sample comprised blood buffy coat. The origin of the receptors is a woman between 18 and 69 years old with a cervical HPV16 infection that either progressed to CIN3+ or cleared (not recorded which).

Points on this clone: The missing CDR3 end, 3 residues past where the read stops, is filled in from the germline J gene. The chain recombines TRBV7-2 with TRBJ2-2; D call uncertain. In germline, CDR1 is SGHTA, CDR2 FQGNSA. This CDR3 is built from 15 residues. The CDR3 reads CASSLQDATNEKLFF. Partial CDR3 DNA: TGTGCCAGCAGCTTACAAGATGCAACTAATGAAAAG.

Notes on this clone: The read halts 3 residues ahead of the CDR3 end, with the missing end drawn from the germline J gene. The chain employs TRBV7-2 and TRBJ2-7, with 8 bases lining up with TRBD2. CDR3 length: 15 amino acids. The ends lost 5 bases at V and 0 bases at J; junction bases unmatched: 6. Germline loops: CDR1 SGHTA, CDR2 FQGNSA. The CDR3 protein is CASSRSGVSSYEQYF. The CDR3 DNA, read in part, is TGTGCCAGCAGCCGTAGCGGGGTTAGCTCCTACGAG.

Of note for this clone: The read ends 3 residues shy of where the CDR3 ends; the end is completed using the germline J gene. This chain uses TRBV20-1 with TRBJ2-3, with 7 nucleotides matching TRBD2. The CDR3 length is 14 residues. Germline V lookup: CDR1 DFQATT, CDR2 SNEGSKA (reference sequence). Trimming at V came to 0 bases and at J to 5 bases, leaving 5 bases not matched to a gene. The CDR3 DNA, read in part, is TGCAGTGCTAGAGATCCAATAGCGGGAGATACG. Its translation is CSARDPIAGDT. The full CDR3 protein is CSARDPIAGDTQYF.

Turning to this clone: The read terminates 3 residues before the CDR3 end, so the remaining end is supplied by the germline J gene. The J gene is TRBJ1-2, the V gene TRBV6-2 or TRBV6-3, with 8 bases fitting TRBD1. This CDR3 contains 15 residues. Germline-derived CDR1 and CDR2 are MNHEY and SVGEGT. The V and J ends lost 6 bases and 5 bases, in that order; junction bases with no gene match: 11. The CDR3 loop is CASSKSGTGLYGYTF. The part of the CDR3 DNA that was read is TGTGCCAGCAGCAAAAGCGGGACAGGTCTTTATGGC.

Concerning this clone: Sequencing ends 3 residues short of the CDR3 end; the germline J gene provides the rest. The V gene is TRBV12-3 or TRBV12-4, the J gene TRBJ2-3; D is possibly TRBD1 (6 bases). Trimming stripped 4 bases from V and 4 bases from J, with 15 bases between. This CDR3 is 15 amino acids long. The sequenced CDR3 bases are TGTGCCAGCAGTTCACAGGGTGGGTTACCAGATACG. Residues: CASSSQGGLPDT. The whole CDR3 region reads CASSSQGGLPDTQYF.

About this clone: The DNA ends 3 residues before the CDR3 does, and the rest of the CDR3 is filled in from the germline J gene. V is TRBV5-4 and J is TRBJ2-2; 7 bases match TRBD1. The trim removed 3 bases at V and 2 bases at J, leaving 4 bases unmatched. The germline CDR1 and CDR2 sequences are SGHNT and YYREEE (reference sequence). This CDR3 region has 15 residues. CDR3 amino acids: CASSSGTANTGELFF. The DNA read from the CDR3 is TGTGCCAGCAGCTCCGGGACAGCCAACACCGGGGAG.

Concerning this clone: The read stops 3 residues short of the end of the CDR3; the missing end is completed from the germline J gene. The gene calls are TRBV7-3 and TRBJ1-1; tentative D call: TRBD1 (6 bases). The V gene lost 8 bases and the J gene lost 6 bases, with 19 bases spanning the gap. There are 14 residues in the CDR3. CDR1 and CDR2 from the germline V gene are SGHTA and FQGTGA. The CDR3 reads CASGRGGVGAEAFF. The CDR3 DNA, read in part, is TGTGCCAGCGGGAGGGGGGGCGTAGGCGCTGAA.

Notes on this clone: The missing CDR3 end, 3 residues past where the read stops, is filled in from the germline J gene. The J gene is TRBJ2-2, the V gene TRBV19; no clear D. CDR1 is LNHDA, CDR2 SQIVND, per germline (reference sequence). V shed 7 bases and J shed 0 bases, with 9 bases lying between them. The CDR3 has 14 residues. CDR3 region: CASKAGSNTGELFF. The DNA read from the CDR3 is TGTGCCAGTAAGGCAGGCTCGAACACCGGGGAG.

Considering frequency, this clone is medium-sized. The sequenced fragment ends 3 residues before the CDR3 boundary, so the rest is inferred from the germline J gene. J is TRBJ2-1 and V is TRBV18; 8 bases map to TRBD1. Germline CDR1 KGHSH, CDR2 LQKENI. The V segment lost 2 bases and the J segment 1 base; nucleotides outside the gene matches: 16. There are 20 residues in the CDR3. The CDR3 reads CASSPGQGGTGAGSYNEQFF. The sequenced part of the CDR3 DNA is TGTGCCAGCTCACCAGGACAGGGCGGGACGGGGGCCGGATCCTACAATGAG.

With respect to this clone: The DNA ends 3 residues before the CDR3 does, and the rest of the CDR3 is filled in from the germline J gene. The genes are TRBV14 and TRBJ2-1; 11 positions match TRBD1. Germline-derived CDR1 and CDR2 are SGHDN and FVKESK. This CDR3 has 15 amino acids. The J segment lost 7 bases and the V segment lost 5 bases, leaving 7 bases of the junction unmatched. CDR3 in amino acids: CASSGTGGDGNEQFF. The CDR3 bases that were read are TGTGCCAGCAGCGGGACAGGGGGAGACGGGAATGAG.

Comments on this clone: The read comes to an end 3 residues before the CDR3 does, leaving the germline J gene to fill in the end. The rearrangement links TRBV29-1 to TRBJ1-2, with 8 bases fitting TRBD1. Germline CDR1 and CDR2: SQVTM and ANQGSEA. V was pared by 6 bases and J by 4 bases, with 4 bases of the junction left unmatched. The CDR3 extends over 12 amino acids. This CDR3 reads CSVDRVGYGYTF. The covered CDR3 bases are TGCAGCGTGGACAGGGTTGGCTATGGC.

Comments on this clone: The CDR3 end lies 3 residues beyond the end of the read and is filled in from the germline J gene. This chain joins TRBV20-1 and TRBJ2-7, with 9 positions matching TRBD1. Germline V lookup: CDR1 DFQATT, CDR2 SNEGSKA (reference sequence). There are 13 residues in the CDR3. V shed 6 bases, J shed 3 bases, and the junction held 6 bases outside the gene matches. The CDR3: CSAPTGGIYEQYF. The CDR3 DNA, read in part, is TGCAGTGCCCCCACAGGGGGCATCTACGAG.

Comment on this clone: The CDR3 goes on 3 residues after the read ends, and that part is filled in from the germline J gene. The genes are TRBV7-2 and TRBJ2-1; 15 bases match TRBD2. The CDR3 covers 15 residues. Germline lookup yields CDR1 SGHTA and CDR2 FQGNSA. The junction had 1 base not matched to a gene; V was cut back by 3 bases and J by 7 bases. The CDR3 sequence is CASSLGTSGGNEQFF. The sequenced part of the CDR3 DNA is TGTGCCAGCAGCTTGGGGACTAGCGGGGGGAATGAG.

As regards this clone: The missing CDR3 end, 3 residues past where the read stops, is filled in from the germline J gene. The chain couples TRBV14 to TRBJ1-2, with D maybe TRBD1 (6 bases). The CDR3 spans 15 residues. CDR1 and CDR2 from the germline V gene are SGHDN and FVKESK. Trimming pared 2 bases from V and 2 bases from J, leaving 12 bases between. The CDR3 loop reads CASSQSRGGNYGYTF. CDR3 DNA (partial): TGTGCCAGCAGCCAATCGAGGGGGGGAAACTATGGC.

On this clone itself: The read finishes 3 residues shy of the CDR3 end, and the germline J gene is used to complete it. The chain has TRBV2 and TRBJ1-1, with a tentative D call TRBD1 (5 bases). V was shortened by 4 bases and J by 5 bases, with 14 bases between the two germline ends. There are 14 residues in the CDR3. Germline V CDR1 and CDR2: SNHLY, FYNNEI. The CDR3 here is CASSGRGMRTEAFF. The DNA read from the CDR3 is TGTGCCAGCAGTGGGAGGGGTATGAGAACTGAA.

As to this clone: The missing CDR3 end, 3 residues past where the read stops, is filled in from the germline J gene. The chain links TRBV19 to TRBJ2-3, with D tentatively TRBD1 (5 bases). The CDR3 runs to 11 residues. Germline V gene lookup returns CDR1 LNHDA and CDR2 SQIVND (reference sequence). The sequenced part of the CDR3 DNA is TGTGCCAGTCAAGGGGAATCGCCG. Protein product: CASQGESP. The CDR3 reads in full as CASQGESPQYF. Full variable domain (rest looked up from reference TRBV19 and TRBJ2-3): DGGITQSPKYLFRKEGQNVTLSCEQNLNHDAMYWYRQDPGQGLRLIYYSQIVNDFQKGDIAEGYSVSREKKESFPLTVTSAQKNPTAFYLCASQGESPQYFGPGTRLTVL.

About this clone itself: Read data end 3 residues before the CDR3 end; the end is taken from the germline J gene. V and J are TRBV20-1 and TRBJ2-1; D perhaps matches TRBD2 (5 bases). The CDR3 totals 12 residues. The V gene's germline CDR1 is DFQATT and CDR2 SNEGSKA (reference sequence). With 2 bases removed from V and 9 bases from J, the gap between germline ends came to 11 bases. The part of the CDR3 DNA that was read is TGCAGTGCTAGACTAGCTGTGAGTGAG. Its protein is CSARLAVSE. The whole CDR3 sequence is CSARLAVSEQFF.